The 18 T cell receptor beta chains below come from one sample, sequenced in a study of T-cell reconstitution after alpha-beta-depleted transplantation in children. Researchers prepared the TCRbeta library using unique molecular identifiers, the study reports. TCRdb processed the PCR reads anew with MiXCR; each CDR3 protein has one entry. The table lists a few hundred thousand distinct CDR3 sequences, about 9.5% of them singletons. The sequencing here drew on PBMCs from the stem cell graft donor, taken from the stem cell graft. The source of these receptors is a human donor who donated a stem cell graft to a child with acute lymphoblastic leukemia.

The rearrangement joins TRBV12-3 or TRBV12-4 to TRBJ1-5, with 7 positions matching TRBD1. The CDR3 extends over 17 amino acids. Unmatched junction bases numbered 14, after V lost 3 bases and J lost 6 bases. This CDR3 is CASSFRRQGGGGQPQHF. DNA of the CDR3: TGTGCCAGCAGTTTCCGCCGACAGGGAGGGGGGGGTCAGCCCCAGCATTTT.

This chain links TRBV4-1 with TRBJ1-1, with D perhaps TRBD1 (6 bases). The V and J ends lost 4 bases and 5 bases respectively, with 14 bases between them. The germline V gene has CDR1 MGHRA and CDR2 YSYEKL. The CDR3 is 14 residues long. This chain's CDR3 is CASSLLTGHTEAFF. CDR3 nucleotide sequence: TGCGCCAGCAGCCTCTTAACAGGGCATACTGAAGCTTTCTTT.

The chain couples TRBV10-3 to TRBJ1-1; D not certain. The CDR3 has 15 residues. Germline V lookup: CDR1 ENHRY, CDR2 SYGVKD. Trimming pared 3 bases from V and 1 base from J, leaving 12 bases between. CDR3 DNA: TGTGCCATCAGTGACCCTGGACGCAAGAACACTGAAGCTTTCTTT. It is translated as CAISDPGRKNTEAFF.

This chain connects TRBV7-8 to TRBJ2-6, with a possible D match to TRBD2 (5 bases). The ends were cut back, 1 base at V and 1 base at J, with 14 bases in the middle. The CDR3 covers 18 residues. Looked up from germline, CDR1 is SGHVS and CDR2 is FQNEAQ. Here the CDR3 DNA reads TGTGCCAGCAGCTTAGGGACGGGGATAGGTTCTGGGGCCAACGTCCTGACTTTC. As protein: CASSLGTGIGSGANVLTF.

The rearrangement links TRBV3-1 to TRBJ1-5, with 8 bases that match TRBD1. J lost 3 bases, V lost 1 base, and 2 bases had no gene match. CDR1 and CDR2 (germline): LGHDT, YNNKEL (reference sequence). The CDR3 contains 15 residues. This CDR3 is CASSQGTGFNQPQHF. The CDR3 nucleotides are TGTGCCAGCAGCCAAGGGACAGGGTTCAATCAGCCCCAGCATTTT. Variable domain in full (rest from reference TRBV3-1 and TRBJ1-5): DTAVSQTPKYLVTQMGNDKSIKCEQNLGHDTMYWYKQDSKKFLKIMFSYNNKELIINETVPNRFSPKSPDKAHLNLHINSLELGDSAVYFCASSQGTGFNQPQHFGDGTRLSIL.

The chain couples TRBV12-3 or TRBV12-4 to TRBJ2-1; tentatively, D is TRBD2 (7 bases). This CDR3 is 14 amino acids long. V lost 8 bases and J lost 7, with 18 bases in between. In DNA form, the CDR3 reads TGTGCCAGCCTAAGGGGGGGGGGCCGAAATGAGCAGTTCTTC. It is translated as CASLRGGGRNEQFF.

This clonotype has a handful of counts. This chain connects TRBV3-1 to TRBJ2-3; D might be TRBD2 (5 bases). The CDR3 has 16 amino acids. Germline CDR1 reads LGHDT; CDR2 reads YNNKEL (reference sequence). V was clipped by 0 bases and J by 3 bases, with 13 bases between them. The CDR3 here is CASSQEEESRTDTQYF. The CDR3 nucleotides are TGTGCCAGCAGCCAAGAGGAGGAGTCGCGGACAGATACGCAGTATTTT.

This clonotype was observed a handful of times. The chain combines TRBV29-1 with TRBJ2-1; D unclear. Germline CDR1 reads SQVTM; CDR2 reads ANQGSEA. There are 11 residues in the CDR3. Trimming stripped 8 bases from V and 5 bases from J, with 10 bases between. CDR3 sequence reads: CSHPYNNEQFF. The CDR3 DNA follows: TGCAGCCACCCCTACAACAATGAGCAGTTCTTC.

The genes are TRBV6-5 and TRBJ2-7; no definite D call. The ends were cut back, 2 bases at V and 3 bases at J, with 14 bases in the middle. The CDR3 runs 15 residues. From germline, CDR1 is MNHEY and CDR2 SVGAGI. CDR3 coding DNA: TGTGCCAGCAGTTACGAGATTAGATCGGTCTACGAGCAGTACTTC. It is translated as CASSYEIRSVYEQYF.

The chain is built from TRBV6-6 and TRBJ2-1, with D unclear. The germline gives CDR1 MNHNY, CDR2 SVGAGI (reference sequence). Trimming shortened V by 8 bases and J by 3 bases, and 11 bases separated the two germline ends. CDR3 length: 13 residues. CDR3 DNA sequence: TGTGCCAGCGTGAGAAACGGCTACAATGAGCAGTTCTTC. Its protein is CASVRNGYNEQFF.

This clonotype has just a few counts. The chain uses TRBV5-1 and TRBJ2-7; D is tentatively TRBD1 or TRBD2 (6 bases each). Per germline, CDR1 SGHRS and CDR2 YFSETQ. With 2 bases removed from V and 4 bases from J, the gap between germline ends came to 13 bases. This CDR3 has 14 residues. The CDR3 DNA reads TGCGCCAGCAGCTTCGCGGGACAAGAATACGAGCAGTACTTC. This sequence encodes CASSFAGQEYEQYF.

This clonotype was recorded a few times. The genes are TRBV20-1 and TRBJ2-1, with 8 bases matching TRBD2. J was trimmed by 3 bases and V by 3 bases; bases with no gene match: 13. The CDR3 loop spans 17 amino acids. CDR1 and CDR2 (germline): DFQATT, SNEGSKA (reference sequence). The DNA of the CDR3 is TGCAGTGCTAGGCCTCAAAGACTAGCGCATAACTACAATGAGCAGTTCTTC. Its protein product is CSARPQRLAHNYNEQFF.

This clonotype was found many times. This rearrangement joins TRBV6-2 or TRBV6-3 to TRBJ1-1; a possible D gene is TRBD1 (6 bases). The CDR3 loop spans 16 amino acids. The V gene lost 2 bases and the J gene lost 4 bases, with 17 bases spanning the gap. The germline V gene encodes CDR1 MNHEY and CDR2 SVGEGT. CDR3 sequence (DNA): TGTGCCAGCAGTTACCCACCAGGGGCCCGAGTCACTGAAGCTTTCTTT. Residues: CASSYPPGARVTEAFF.

The table lists this clonotype with a few counts. V usage is TRBV3-1 and J usage is TRBJ2-5, with D hard to call. Trimming pared 1 base from V and 5 bases from J, leaving 8 bases between. Germline loops: CDR1 LGHDT, CDR2 YNNKEL (reference sequence). The CDR3 covers 13 residues. The CDR3 region is CASSQAVQETQYF. The CDR3 DNA is TGTGCCAGCAGCCAAGCGGTACAGGAGACCCAGTACTTC.

The V call is TRBV12-3 or TRBV12-4, the J call TRBJ2-1, with TRBD2 identical over 11 bases. The CDR3 runs 16 residues. Germline trimming cut 7 bases from V and 9 bases from J; bases unmatched to any gene: 14. This chain's CDR3 is CASIQTSGVLSGEQFF. CDR3 coding DNA: TGTGCCAGCATCCAGACTAGCGGGGTCTTATCTGGTGAGCAGTTCTTC.

The table lists this clonotype with a few counts. This chain links TRBV5-1 with TRBJ1-6; 7 bases map to TRBD1. CDR3 size: 15 residues. Germline loops: CDR1 SGHRS, CDR2 YFSETQ. Trimming removed 4 bases from V and 9 bases from J; junction bases left unmatched: 10. The CDR3, as DNA: TGCGCCAGCAGCCCGGGACAGTCTCGGGGTTCACCCCTCCACTTT. It encodes CASSPGQSRGSPLHF.

Ten or more counts support this clonotype. This chain's CDR3 is CASSSPASNTGELFF. The CDR3 nucleotides are TGTGCCAGCAGCTCCCCCGCTTCGAACACCGGGGAGCTGTTTTTT. This chain links TRBV7-6 with TRBJ2-2, with no clear D. The CDR3 has 15 amino acids. Germline loops: CDR1 SGHVS, CDR2 FNYEAQ. V was cut by 4 bases and J by 0 bases, with 9 bases left in between.

Ten or more counts support this clonotype. The rearrangement joins TRBV20-1 to TRBJ2-1; D may be TRBD1 (6 bases). The ends were cut back, 5 bases at V and 5 bases at J, with 13 bases in the middle. CDR1 is DFQATT, CDR2 SNEGSKA, per germline (reference sequence). The CDR3 spans 13 residues. The CDR3 DNA reads TGCAGTGCTTGGGGGCAGGAAAACAATGAGCAGTTCTTC. Protein sequence: CSAWGQENNEQFF.